This is a list of T cell receptor beta chains from one sample in a study of CD8 T cells in ankylosing spondylitis. TCRdb reanalysed the 5' RACE reads using MiXCR and keeps one entry per CDR3 protein. Here the sample spans 200,000 or so distinct CDR3 sequences, 15% to 20% being singletons. Sequenced sample: blood, either unsorted or a sorted T cell fraction (not recorded which). Receptors originate from a male donor aged 10 to 30 with ankylosing spondylitis or in good health (not recorded which). CDR3s include the opening cysteine and the closing phenylalanine or tryptophan.

J | V | CDR3
TRBJ2-5 | TRBV6-2/TRBV6-3 | CASSYGLAVIAQETQYF
TRBJ1-4 | TRBV20-1 | CSARDWRQDEKLFF
TRBJ2-7 | TRBV7-9 | CASTLDRAAHEQYF
TRBJ2-1 | TRBV7-9 | CASSPSSGRAAEQFF
TRBJ2-7 | TRBV19 | CASSIEPAGVYEQYF
TRBJ2-7 | TRBV29-1 | CSVPPAGVSEQYF
TRBJ2-1 | TRBV3-1 | CASSQGGGTGNEQFF
TRBJ2-1 | TRBV7-9 | CASSSITGEQFF
TRBJ2-1 | TRBV29-1 | CSVVGTDNEQFF
TRBJ1-2 | TRBV29-1 | CSVDEVAVGYGYTF
TRBJ2-7 | TRBV3-1 | CASSPRLAGRLDEQYF
TRBJ2-1 | TRBV5-1 | CASSLEQAGGGEQFF
TRBJ1-2 | TRBV2 | CASSEAVLGYGYTF
TRBJ2-7 | TRBV7-9 | CASGTGVEQYF
TRBJ1-2 | TRBV29-1 | CSVARQGANYGYTF
TRBJ2-1 | TRBV25-1 | CASSERYPYNEQFF
TRBJ2-3 | TRBV29-1 | CSVAELSDTQYF
TRBJ1-2 | TRBV10-2 | CASSEYRTDYGYTF
TRBJ2-5 | TRBV29-1 | CSVEKTGLETQYF
TRBJ1-6 | TRBV4-2 | CASSQVGQGGNNSPLHF
TRBJ2-2 | TRBV12-3/TRBV12-4 | CASSLVTRGTGELFF
TRBJ2-3 | TRBV2 | CASSASGGVTDTQYF
TRBJ2-3 | TRBV21-1 | CASSARGQGTDTQYF
TRBJ2-3 | TRBV11-2 | CASSRRGGVGGTDTQYF
TRBJ2-7 | TRBV20-1 | CSASGAQGVDEQYF
TRBJ2-6 | TRBV6-2/TRBV6-3 | CASSHRDSGANVLTF
TRBJ2-5 | TRBV10-3 | CAISGSGETQYF
TRBJ2-7 | TRBV6-2/TRBV6-3 | CASSKGQGRVEQYF
TRBJ2-1 | TRBV27 | CASSTPGPLYNEQFF
TRBJ2-5 | TRBV19 | CASSVGQGATQYF
TRBJ1-5 | TRBV7-2 | CASSSGVSSNQPQHF
TRBJ2-2 | TRBV24-1 | CATSEEAFTGVTGELFF
TRBJ2-5 | TRBV7-9 | CASSSGLAGEETQYF
TRBJ2-3 | TRBV4-3 | CASSQRGAYTDTQYF
TRBJ2-5 | TRBV7-9 | CASSGQGSETQYF
TRBJ2-1 | TRBV5-1 | CASSSPRDRAGNEQFF
TRBJ2-7 | TRBV7-9 | CASSLAWETSTSYEQYF
TRBJ2-5 | TRBV4-2 | CASSQVLQGQETQYF
TRBJ1-2 | TRBV12-3/TRBV12-4 | CSRARSSNYRYTF
TRBJ2-3 | TRBV30 | CAWSASRTTQYF
TRBJ2-5 | TRBV6-6 | CASSPTLSRRETQYF
TRBJ2-5 | TRBV7-2 | CASSFKEGRAETQYF
TRBJ2-5 | TRBV24-1 | CATSDVLAGKETQYF
TRBJ2-1 | TRBV20-1 | CSASARGDGPLSGQFF
TRBJ1-1 | TRBV15 | CATSRVAGSNTEAFF
TRBJ2-7 | TRBV20-1 | CGQLRGYEQYF
TRBJ2-7 | TRBV7-9 | CASSSPMTSGITYEQYF
TRBJ1-5 | TRBV5-1 | CASSLEGTGGQPQHF
TRBJ2-1 | TRBV20-1 | CSARPGLAGTRYNEQFF
TRBJ2-3 | TRBV12-3/TRBV12-4 | CASRRDSTDTQYF
TRBJ2-6 | TRBV13 | CASSSRGPFGQRHTGANVLTF
TRBJ2-2 | TRBV29-1 | CSVESSTGFTGELFF
TRBJ1-3 | TRBV7-9 | CASSRPGQDPLGTIYF
TRBJ2-6 | TRBV28 | CASSPPGAGANVLTF
TRBJ2-4 | TRBV20-1 | CSAPGLGNIQYF